This TCR beta chain was captured in a study of lymphopenia after photon versus proton radiotherapy. General study results and limits: Relative stability marked proton patients; photon patients lost diversity and naive cells. Only patients who died were analyzed for survival; proton advantage is unproven.

About this clone: What it binds is not known.

The data were produced by immunoSEQ multiplex PCR, yet TCRdb's version contains in-frame clones alone and is incomplete. This table holds roughly 40,000 clones, under 85% found once. This CDR3 region has 16 residues. Germline V gene lookup returns CDR1 LNHDA and CDR2 SQIVND (reference sequence). V was cut by 5 bases and J by 1 base, with 15 bases left in between. The material sequenced was peripheral blood, taken from a patient treated with proton-based radiotherapy. V and J are TRBV19 and TRBJ2-4, with D tentatively TRBD2 (6 bases). The source of this sequence is a woman in her 70s with pancreatic cancer. CDR3 in DNA: TGTGCCAGTAGTGATGGGGGGACGATCGCCAAAAACATTCAGTACTTC. Its protein product is CASSDGGTIAKNIQYF.